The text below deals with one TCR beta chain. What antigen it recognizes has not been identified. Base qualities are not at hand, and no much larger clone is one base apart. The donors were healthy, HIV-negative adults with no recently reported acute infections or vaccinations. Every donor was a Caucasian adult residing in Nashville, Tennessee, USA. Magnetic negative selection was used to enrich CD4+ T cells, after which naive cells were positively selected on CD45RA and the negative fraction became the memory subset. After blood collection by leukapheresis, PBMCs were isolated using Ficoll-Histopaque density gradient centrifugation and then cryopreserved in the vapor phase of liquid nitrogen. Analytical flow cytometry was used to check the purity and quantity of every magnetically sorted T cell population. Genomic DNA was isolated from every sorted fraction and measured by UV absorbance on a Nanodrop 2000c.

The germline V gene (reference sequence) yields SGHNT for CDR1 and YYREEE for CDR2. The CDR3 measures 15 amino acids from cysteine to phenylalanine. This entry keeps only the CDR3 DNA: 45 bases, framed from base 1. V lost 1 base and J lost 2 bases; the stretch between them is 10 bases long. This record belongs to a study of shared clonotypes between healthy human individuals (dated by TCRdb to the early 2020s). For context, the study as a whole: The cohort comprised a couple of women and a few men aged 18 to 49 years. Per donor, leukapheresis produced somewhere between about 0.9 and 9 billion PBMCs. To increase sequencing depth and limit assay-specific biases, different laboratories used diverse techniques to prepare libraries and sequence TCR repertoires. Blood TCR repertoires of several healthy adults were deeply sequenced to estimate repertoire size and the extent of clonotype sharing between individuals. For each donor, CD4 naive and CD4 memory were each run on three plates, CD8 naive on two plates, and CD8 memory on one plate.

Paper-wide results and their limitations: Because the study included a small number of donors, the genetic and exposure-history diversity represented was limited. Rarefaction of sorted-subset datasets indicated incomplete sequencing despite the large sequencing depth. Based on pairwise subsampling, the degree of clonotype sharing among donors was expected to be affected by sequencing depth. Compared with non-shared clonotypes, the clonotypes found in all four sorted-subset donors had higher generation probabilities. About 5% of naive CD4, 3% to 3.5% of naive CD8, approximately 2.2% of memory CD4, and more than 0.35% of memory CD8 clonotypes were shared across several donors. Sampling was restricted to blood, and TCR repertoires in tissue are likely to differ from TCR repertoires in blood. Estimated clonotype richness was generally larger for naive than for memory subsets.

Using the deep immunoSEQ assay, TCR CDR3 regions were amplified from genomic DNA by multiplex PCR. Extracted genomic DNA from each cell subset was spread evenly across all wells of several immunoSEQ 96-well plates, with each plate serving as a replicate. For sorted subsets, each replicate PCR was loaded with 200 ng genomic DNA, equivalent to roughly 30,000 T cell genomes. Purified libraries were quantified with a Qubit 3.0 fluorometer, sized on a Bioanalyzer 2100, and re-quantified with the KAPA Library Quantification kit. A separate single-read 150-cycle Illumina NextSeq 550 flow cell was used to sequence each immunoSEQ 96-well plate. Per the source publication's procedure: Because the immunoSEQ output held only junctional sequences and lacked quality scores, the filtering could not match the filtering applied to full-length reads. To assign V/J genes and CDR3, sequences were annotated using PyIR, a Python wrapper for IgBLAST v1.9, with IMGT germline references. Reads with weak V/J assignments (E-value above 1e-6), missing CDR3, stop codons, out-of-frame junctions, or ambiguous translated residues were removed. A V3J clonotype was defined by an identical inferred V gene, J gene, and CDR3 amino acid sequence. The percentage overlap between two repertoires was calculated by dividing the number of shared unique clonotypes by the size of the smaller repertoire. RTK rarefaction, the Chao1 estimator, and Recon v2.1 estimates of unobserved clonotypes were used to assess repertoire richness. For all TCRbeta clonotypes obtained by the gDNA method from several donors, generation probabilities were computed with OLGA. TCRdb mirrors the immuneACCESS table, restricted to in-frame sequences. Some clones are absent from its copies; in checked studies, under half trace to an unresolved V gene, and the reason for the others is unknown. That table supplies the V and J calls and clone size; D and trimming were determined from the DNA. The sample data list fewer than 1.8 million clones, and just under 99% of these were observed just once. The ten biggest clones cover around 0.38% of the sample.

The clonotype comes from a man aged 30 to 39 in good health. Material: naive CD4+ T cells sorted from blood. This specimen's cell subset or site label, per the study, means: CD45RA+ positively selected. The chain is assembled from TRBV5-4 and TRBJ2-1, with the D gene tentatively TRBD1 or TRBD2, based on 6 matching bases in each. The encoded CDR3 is CASSLPGAPYNEQFF. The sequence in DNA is TGTGCCAGCAGCTTGCCGGGGGCCCCCTACAATGAGCAGTTCTTC.